The sequence of this T cell receptor beta chain was determined in a study of blood T cell repertoires in COVID-19. Study-level information: T cells, B-cell-depleted T cells, or PBMCs provided the cDNA or gDNA that served as material.

In the original analysis: Nucleated cell counts were estimated from reference gene primer amplification. Data came from immunoSEQ multiplex PCR; TCRdb stores just in-frame clones and leaves some out. V and J calls and clone size follow that table, whereas D and trimming were derived from the DNA. Here the sample spans about 120,000 clones, over 65% being singletons. This sequence was found in a woman at least 80 years old with acute or convalescent COVID-19. The sample taken for sequencing was peripheral blood.

The CDR3 loop reads CAGGRGQGRYEQYF. The CDR3 DNA sequence: TGTGCCGGAGGAAGGGGACAGGGGCGGTACGAGCAGTACTTC. V usage is TRBV6-6 and J usage is TRBJ2-7; TRBD1 matches at 10 bases. Germline V lookup: CDR1 MNHNY, CDR2 SVGAGI (reference sequence). The trim removed 11 bases at V and 4 bases at J, leaving 11 bases unmatched. This CDR3 comprises 14 residues.